The text below deals with one T cell receptor (beta chain). The antigen is not known. CDR3 length: 16 amino acids. CDR1 and CDR2 from the germline V gene are GTSNPN and SVGIG (reference sequence). V shed 2 bases and J shed 1 base, with 16 bases lying between them. Stated time point: pretreatment peripheral blood. Disease in patients was locally advanced or metastatic urothelial carcinoma. The entry originates in a study of PD-L1 blockade in urothelial cancer. On the study more broadly: Bladder-origin urothelial cancer in males covered about 90% of the 29 patients.

The assay was immunoSEQ multiplex PCR, and TCRdb's table has in-frame clones only and misses some. The repertoire holds tens of thousands of clones, around 84% seen once, with around a tenth in the top ten. Study-level points and caveats: Durable-benefit patients showed greater tumor-associated blood clone expansion at 3 weeks.

The V gene is TRBV30, the J gene TRBJ2-3, with TRBD2 as a possible D gene (7 bases). The origin of this receptor is a woman aged 65 to 85 with urothelial cancer. This specimen consisted of PBMCs, obtained around atezolizumab (anti-PD-L1) treatment. CDR3 DNA: TGTGCCTGGAGTCCCGGGGGGCCCTGGGGCACAGATACGCAGTATTTT. This sequence encodes CAWSPGGPWGTDTQYF.